This entry concerns a single T cell receptor (beta chain). The data belong to a study of blood T cell repertoires in COVID-19. Study summary: PBMCs, B-cell-depleted T cells, or T cells were the source of the cDNA or gDNA that made up the material.

Seattle participants joined during active infection and were tracked over time. The germline CDR1 and CDR2 sequences are LNHDA and SQIVND (reference sequence). This CDR3 comprises 15 residues. V lost 4 bases to trimming and J lost 4 bases; unmatched junction nucleotides: 8. Produced via immunoSEQ multiplex PCR; TCRdb's table is partial and in-frame only. The repertoire holds about 220,000 clones, with 85% as singletons. Sequenced sample: peripheral blood. This receptor was obtained from a woman in her 70s with COVID-19, enrolled during active disease. The gene calls are TRBV19 and TRBJ2-7; 9 nucleotides match TRBD1. The CDR3 region is CASSTAATGGYEQYF. The CDR3, as DNA: TGTGCCAGTAGTACCGCGGCGACAGGGGGGTACGAGCAGTACTTC.